This T cell receptor beta chain was identified in a study of cytomegalovirus exposure and HLA in healthy donors. Produced via immunoSEQ multiplex PCR; TCRdb's table is partial and in-frame only. The table shows 110,000 to 150,000 clones, with approximately 84% occurring only once. The sample was PBMCs. The sequence derives from a woman under 40 in good health and CMV-seronegative.

CDR3 sequence: CSVDGGVNTEAFF. Here the CDR3 DNA reads TGCAGCGTTGACGGGGGAGTAAACACTGAAGCTTTCTTT. The genes are TRBV29-1 and TRBJ1-1; D might be TRBD1 (5 bases). Germline CDR1 is SQVTM and CDR2 is ANQGSEA. The CDR3 sequence is 13 residues long. The ends were cut back, 3 bases at V and 2 bases at J, with 10 bases in the middle.